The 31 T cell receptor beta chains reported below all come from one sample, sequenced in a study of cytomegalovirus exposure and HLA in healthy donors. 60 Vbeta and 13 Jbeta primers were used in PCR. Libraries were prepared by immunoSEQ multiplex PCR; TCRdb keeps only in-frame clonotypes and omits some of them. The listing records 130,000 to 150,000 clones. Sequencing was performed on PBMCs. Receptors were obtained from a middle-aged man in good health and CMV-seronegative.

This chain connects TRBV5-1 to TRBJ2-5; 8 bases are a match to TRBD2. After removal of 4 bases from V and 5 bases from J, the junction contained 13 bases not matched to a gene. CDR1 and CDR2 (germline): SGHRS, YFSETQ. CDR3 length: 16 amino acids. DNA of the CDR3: TGCGCCAGCAGCGAGCGAGCGGGGGCGCACTCGGAGACCCAGTACTTC. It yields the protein CASSERAGAHSETQYF.

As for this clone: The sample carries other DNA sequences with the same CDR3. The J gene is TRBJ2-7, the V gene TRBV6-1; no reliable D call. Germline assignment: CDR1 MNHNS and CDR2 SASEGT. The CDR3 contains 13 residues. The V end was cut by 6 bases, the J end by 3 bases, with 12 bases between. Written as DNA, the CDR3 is TGTGCCAGCAGCGAACAGTTGGTCTACGAGCAGTACTTC. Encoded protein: CASSEQLVYEQYF.

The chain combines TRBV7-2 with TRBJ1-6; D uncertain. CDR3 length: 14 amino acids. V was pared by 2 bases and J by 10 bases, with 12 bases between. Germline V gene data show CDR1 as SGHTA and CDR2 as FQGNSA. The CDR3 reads CASSLSGDVSPLHF. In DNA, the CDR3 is TGTGCCAGCAGCTTATCCGGGGATGTATCACCCCTCCACTTT.

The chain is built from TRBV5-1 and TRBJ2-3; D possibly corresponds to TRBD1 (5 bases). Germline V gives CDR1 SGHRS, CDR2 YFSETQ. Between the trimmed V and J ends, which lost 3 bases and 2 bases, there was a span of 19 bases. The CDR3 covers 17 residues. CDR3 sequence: CASSWPMTAGSTDTQYF. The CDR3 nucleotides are TGCGCCAGCAGCTGGCCGATGACAGCTGGATCCACAGATACGCAGTATTTT.

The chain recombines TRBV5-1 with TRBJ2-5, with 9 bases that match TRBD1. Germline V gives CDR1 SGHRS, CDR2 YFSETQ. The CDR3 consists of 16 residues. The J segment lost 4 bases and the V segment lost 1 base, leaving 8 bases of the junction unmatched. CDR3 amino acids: CASSLRGTGKGETQYF. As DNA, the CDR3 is TGCGCCAGCAGCTTGAGGGGGACAGGGAAGGGAGAGACCCAGTACTTC.

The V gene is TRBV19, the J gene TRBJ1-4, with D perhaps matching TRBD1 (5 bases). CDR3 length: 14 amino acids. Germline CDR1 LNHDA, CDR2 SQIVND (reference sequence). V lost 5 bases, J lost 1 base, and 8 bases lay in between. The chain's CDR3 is CASSQGVTNEKLFF. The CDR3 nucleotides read TGTGCCAGTAGTCAAGGGGTAACTAATGAAAAACTGTTTTTT.

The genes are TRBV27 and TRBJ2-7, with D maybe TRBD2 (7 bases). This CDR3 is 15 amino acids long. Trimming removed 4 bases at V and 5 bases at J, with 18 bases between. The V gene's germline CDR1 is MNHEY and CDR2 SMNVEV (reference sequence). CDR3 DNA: TGTGCCAGCAGTTACGGTGAGGGGGGGGACCACGAGCAGTACTTC. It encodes CASSYGEGGDHEQYF.

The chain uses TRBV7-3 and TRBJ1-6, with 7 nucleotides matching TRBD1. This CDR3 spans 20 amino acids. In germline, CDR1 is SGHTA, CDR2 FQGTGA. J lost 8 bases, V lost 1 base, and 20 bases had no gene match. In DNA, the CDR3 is TGTGCCAGCAGCTTAAGTTTCCCCCCGTCAAAGGGGGCGCTGGATTCACCCCTCCACTTT. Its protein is CASSLSFPPSKGALDSPLHF.

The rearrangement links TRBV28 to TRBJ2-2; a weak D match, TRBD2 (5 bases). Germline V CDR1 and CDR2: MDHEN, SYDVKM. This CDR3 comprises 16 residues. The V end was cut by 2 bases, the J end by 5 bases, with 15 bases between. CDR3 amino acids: CASSLDSLGRTGELFF. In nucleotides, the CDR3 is TGTGCCAGCAGTTTAGATTCCCTAGGGAGAACCGGGGAGCTGTTTTTT.

CDR3 nucleotide sequence: TGTGCCAGCAGCTTCGACAGACTGGACAGAGCTAACTATGGCTACACCTTC. Its protein product is CASSFDRLDRANYGYTF. This sequence joins TRBV7-9 and TRBJ1-2; TRBD1 might be the D (6 bases). CDR1 is SEHNR and CDR2 is FQNEAQ in the germline V gene (reference sequence). The CDR3 is made up of 17 amino acids. The V gene lost 3 bases and the J gene lost 0 bases, with 17 bases spanning the gap.

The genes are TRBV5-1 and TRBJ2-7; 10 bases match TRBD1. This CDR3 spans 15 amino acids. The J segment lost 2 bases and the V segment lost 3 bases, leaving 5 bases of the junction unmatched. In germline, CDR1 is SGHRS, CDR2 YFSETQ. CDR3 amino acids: CASSSRTGGTYEQYF. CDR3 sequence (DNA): TGCGCCAGCAGCTCGAGGACAGGGGGAACCTACGAGCAGTACTTC.

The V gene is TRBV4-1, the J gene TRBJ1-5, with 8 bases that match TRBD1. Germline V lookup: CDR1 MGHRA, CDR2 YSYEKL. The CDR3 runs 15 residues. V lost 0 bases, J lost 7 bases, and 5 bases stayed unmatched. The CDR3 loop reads CASSQDNTGGQPQHF. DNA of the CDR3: TGCGCCAGCAGCCAAGATAATACAGGGGGGCAGCCCCAGCATTTT.

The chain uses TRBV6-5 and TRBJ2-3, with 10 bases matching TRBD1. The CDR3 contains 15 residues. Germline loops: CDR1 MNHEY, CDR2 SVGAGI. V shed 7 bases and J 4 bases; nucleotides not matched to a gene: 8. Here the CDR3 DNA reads TGTGCCAGCACTTTCGGGACAGGGGCGGCAGATACGCAGTATTTT. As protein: CASTFGTGAADTQYF.

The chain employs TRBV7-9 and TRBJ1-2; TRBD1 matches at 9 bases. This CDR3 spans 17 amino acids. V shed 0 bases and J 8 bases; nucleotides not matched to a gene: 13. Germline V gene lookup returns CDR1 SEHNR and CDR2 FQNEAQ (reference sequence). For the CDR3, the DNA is TGTGCCAGCAGCTTAGCGCATATGGACAGGGGAAAAGAAGGCTACACCTTC. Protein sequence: CASSLAHMDRGKEGYTF.

The CDR3 protein is CASGRGTDTQYF. The CDR3 DNA reads as TGTGCCAGCGGGAGGGGCACAGATACGCAGTATTTT. The V and J genes are TRBV6-1 and TRBJ2-3; TRBD2 aligns across 7 bases. The CDR3 covers 12 residues. Germline CDR1 reads MNHNS; CDR2 reads SASEGT. Trimming took 8 bases from V and 1 from J; bases not matched to a gene: 0.

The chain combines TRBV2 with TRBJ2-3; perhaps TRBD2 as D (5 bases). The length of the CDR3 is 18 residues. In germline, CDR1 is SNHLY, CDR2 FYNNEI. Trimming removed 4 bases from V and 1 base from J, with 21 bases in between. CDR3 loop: CASSVRDHWNPRTDTQYF. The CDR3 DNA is TGTGCCAGCAGTGTCCGGGATCATTGGAACCCACGCACAGATACGCAGTATTTT. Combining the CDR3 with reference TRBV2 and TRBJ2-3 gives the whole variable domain EPEVTQTPSHQVTQMGQEVILRCVPISNHLYFYWYRQILGQKVEFLVSFYNNEISEKSEIFDDQFSVERPDGSNFTLKIRSTKLEDSAMYFCASSVRDHWNPRTDTQYFGPGTRLTVL.

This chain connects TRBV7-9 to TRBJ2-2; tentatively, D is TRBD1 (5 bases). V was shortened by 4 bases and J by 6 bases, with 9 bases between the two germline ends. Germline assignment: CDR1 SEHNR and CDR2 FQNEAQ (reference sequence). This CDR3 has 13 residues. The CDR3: CASSSTEAGELFF. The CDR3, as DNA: TGTGCCAGCAGCTCGACAGAGGCCGGGGAGCTGTTTTTT.

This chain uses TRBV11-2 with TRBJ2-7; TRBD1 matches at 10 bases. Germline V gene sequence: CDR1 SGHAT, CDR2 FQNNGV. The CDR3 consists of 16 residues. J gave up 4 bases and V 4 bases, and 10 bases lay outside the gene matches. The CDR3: CASSSPYRDRGYEQYF. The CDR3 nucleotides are TGTGCCAGCAGCTCCCCTTATAGGGACAGGGGTTACGAGCAGTACTTC.

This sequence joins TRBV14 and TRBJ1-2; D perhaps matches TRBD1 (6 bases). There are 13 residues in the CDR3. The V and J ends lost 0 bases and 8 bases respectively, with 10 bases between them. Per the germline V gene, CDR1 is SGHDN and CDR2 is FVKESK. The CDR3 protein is CASSQDRGGGYTF. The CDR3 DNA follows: TGTGCCAGCAGCCAAGATCGGGGGGGCGGCTACACCTTC. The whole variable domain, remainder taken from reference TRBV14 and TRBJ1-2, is EAGVTQFPSHSVIEKGQTVTLRCDPISGHDNLYWYRRVMGKEIKFLLHFVKESKQDESGMPNNRFLAERTGGTYSTLKVQPAELEDSGVYFCASSQDRGGGYTFGSGTRLTVV.

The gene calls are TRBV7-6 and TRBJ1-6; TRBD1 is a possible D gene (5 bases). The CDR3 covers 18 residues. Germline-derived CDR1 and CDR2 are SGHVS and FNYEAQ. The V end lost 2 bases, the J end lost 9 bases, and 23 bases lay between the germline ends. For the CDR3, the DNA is TGTGCCAGCAGCTTAATCGCTACCTCGGACACGGGGGGTTCACCCCTCCACTTT. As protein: CASSLIATSDTGGSPLHF.

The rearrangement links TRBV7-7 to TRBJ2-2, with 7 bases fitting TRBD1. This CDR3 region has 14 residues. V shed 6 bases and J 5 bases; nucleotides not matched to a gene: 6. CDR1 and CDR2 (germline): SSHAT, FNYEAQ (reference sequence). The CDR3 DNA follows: TGTGCCAGCAGTAGAGAGGGGGCAACCGGGGAGCTGTTTTTT. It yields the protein CASSREGATGELFF.

The CDR3 DNA reads TGTGCCAGCAGCCAGGAGGGACAGGCCCTGTCCCAGTACTTC. This sequence encodes CASSQEGQALSQYF. The gene calls are TRBV4-2 and TRBJ2-5; 8 positions agree with TRBD1. Germline CDR1 and CDR2: LGHNA and YNFKEQ. The CDR3 covers 14 residues. With 3 bases clipped from V and 9 bases from J, the junction kept 9 bases outside the gene matches.

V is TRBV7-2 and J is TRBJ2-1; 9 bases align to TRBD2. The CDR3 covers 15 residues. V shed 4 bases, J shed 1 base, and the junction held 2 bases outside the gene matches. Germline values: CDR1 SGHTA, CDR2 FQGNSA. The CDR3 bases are TGTGCCAGCAGCTACAGCGGGGGGTCCTACAATGAGCAGTTCTTC. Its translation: CASSYSGGSYNEQFF.

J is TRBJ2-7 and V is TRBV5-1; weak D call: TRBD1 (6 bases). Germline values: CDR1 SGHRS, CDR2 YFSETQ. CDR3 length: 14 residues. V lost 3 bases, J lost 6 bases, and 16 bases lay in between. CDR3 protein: CASSYSGTRAEQYF. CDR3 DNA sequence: TGCGCCAGCAGCTATTCCGGGACAAGGGCCGAGCAGTACTTC.

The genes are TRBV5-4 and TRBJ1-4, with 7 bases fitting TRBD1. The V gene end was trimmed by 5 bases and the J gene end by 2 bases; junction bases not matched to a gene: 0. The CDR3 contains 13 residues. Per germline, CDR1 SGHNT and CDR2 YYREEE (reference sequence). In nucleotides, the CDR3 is TGTGCCAGCAGGGGACAGACTAATGAAAAACTGTTTTTT. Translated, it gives CASRGQTNEKLFF.

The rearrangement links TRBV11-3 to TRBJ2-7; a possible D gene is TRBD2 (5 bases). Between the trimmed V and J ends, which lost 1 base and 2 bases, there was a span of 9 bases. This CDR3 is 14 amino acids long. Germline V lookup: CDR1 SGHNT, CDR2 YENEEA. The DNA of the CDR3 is TGTGCCAGCAGCTTAGGGGGAGCTGCCTACGAGCAGTACTTC. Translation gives CASSLGGAAYEQYF.

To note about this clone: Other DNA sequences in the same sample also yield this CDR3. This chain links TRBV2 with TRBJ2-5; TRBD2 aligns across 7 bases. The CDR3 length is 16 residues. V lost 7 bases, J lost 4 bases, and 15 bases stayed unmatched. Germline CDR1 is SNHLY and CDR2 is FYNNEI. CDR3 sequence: CASNSGTGGGGETQYF. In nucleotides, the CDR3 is TGTGCCAGCAATTCCGGGACGGGGGGAGGTGGAGAGACCCAGTACTTC.

The CDR3 here is CASSLDTGTGRGKLFF. As DNA, the CDR3 is TGTGCCAGCAGCTTAGATACCGGGACAGGGCGGGGAAAACTGTTTTTT. The chain uses TRBV7-2 and TRBJ1-4; 9 bases are a match to TRBD1. V was pared by 1 base and J by 10 bases, with 10 bases of the junction left unmatched. This CDR3 comprises 16 residues. Germline lookup yields CDR1 SGHTA and CDR2 FQGNSA.

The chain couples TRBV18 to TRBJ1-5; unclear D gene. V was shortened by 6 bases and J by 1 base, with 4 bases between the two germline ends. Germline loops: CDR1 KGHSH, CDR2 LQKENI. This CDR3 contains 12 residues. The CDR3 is CASSRSNQPQHF. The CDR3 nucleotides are TGTGCCAGCTCTAGAAGCAATCAGCCCCAGCATTTT.

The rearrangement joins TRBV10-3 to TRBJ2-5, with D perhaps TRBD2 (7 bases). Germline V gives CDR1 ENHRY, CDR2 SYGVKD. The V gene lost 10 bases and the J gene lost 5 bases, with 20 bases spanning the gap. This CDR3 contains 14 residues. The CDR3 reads CASATSRGRETQYF. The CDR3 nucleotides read TGTGCCAGCGCGACTAGCAGGGGTCGGGAGACCCAGTACTTC.

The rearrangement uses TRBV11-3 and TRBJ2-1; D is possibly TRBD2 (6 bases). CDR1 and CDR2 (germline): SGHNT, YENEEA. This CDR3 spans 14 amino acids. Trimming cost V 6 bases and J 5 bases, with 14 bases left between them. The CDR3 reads CASSSGSINNEQFF. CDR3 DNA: TGTGCCAGCAGTTCCGGGAGTATAAACAATGAGCAGTTCTTC.